This T cell receptor (beta chain) appears in the sequencing data of a study of T-cell reconstitution after alpha-beta-depleted transplantation in children. Per the germline V gene, CDR1 is ENHRY and CDR2 is SYGVKD. CDR3 length: 15 residues. V shed 0 bases and J 4 bases; nucleotides not matched to a gene: 0. Unique molecular identifiers were incorporated during preparation of the TCRbeta library. TCRdb itself ran the PCR reads through MiXCR, one entry per CDR3 protein. The table shows around 300,000 distinct CDR3 sequences, with around 25% occurring only once. This sequence originates from a male patient younger than 18 who had a stem cell transplant for acute lymphoblastic leukemia, so the T cells may come from the graft donor. Here the sequenced sample was PBMCs, mostly from graft donor cells, taken 180 days after TCRalphabeta/CD19-depleted stem cell transplant. The rearrangement uses TRBV10-3 and TRBJ1-1; 12 nucleotides align to TRBD1. In DNA, the CDR3 is TGTGCCATCAGTGAGTCGGGACAGGGGGCCACTGAAGCTTTCTTT. Translating it yields CAISESGQGATEAFF.